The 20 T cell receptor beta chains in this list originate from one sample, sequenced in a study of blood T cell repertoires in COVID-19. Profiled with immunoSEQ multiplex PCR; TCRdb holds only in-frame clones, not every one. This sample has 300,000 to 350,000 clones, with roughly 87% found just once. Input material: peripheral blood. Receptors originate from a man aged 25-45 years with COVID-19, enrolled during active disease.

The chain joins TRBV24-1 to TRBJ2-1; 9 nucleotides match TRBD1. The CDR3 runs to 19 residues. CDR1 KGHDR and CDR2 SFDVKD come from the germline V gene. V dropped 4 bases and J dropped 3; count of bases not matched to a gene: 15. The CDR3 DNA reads TGTGCCACCAGTGACCCTACAGGGGGCCGTAGCGCCCTCTACAATGAGCAGTTCTTC. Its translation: CATSDPTGGRSALYNEQFF.

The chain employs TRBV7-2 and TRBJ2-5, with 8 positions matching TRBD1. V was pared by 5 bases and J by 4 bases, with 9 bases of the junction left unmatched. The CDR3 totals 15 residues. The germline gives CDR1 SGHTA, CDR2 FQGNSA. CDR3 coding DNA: TGTGCCAGCAGCCCCCAGGGGGCCACGGGAGAGACCCAGTACTTC. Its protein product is CASSPQGATGETQYF.

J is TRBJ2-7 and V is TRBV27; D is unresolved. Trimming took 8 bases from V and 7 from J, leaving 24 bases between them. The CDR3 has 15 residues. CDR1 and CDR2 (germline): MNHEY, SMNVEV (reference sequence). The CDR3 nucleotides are TGTGCCAGCCAGAAGTCCCCAGGCTCCCAAGATGAGCAGTACTTC. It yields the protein CASQKSPGSQDEQYF.

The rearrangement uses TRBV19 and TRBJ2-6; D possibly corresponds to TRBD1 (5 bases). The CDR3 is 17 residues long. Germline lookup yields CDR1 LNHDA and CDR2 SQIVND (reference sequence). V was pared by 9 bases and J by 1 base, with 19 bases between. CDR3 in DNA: TGTGCCAGCCAAACCCCAGGGTCTAGGTCTGGGGCCAACGTCCTGACTTTC. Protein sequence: CASQTPGSRSGANVLTF.

CDR3 protein: CASSLTGGGTGELFF. CDR3 sequence (DNA): TGTGCCAGCAGCTTAACAGGGGGCGGAACCGGGGAGCTGTTTTTT. The chain recombines TRBV7-2 with TRBJ2-2; 9 nucleotides match TRBD1. V lost 2 bases and J lost 5; bases outside the gene matches: 3. The CDR3 is made up of 15 amino acids. Germline CDR1 SGHTA, CDR2 FQGNSA.

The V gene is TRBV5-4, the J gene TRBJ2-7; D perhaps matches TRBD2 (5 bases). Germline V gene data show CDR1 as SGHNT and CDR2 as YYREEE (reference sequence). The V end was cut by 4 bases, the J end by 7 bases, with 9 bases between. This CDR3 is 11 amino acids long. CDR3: CASSLAREQYF. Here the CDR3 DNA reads TGTGCCAGCAGCCTAGCTCGAGAGCAGTACTTC.

CDR3 region: CASSSRSGDEQFF. CDR3 bases: TGTGCCAGCAGCTCTAGGTCCGGCGATGAGCAGTTCTTC. The gene calls are TRBV11-3 and TRBJ2-1, with no clear D. Trimming took 4 bases from V and 8 from J, leaving 12 bases between them. The CDR3 is made up of 13 amino acids. The germline V gene has CDR1 SGHNT and CDR2 YENEEA.

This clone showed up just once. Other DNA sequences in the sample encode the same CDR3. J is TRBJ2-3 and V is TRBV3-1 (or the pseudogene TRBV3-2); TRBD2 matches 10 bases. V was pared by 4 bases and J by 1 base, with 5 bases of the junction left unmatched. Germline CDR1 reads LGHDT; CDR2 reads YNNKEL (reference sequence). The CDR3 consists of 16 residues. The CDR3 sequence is CASSPFLAGGTDTQYF. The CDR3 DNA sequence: TGTGCCAGCAGCCCCTTTCTAGCGGGGGGCACAGATACGCAGTATTTT.

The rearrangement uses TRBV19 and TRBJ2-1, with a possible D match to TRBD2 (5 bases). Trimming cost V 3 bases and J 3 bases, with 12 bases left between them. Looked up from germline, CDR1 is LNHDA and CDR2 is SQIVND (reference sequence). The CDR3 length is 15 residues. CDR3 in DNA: TGTGCCAGTAGTATCACGGCAGGACTCTACAATGAGCAGTTCTTC. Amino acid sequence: CASSITAGLYNEQFF.

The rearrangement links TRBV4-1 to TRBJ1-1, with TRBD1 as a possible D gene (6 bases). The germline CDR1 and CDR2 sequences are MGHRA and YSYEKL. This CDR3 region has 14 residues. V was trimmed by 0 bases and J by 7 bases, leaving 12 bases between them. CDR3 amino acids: CASSQDLGGGEAFF. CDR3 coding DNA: TGCGCCAGCAGCCAAGATTTGGGAGGGGGTGAAGCTTTCTTT.

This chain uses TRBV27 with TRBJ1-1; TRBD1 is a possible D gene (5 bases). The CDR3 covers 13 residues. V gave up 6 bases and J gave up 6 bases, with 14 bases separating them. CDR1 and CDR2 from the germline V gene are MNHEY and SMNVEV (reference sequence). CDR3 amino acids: CASSWGGVAEAFF. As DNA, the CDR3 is TGTGCCAGCAGCTGGGGGGGGGTGGCTGAAGCTTTCTTT.

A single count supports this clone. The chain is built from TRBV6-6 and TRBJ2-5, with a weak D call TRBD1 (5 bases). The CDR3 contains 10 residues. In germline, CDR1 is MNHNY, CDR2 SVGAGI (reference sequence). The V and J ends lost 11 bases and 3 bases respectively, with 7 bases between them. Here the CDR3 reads CAVQEETQYF. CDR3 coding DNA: TGTGCCGTACAGGAAGAGACCCAGTACTTC.

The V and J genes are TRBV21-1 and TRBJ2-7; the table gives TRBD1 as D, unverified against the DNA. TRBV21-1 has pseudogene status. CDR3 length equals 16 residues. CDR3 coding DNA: TGTGCCAGCAGCAGAAAGTCAGGGGGCAGCCCGGCCGAGCAGTACTTC. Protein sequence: CASSRKSGGSPAEQYF.

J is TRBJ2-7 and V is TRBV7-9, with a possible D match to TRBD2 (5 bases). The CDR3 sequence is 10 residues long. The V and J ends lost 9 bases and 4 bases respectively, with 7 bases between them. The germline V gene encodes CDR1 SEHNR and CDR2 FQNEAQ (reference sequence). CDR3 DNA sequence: TGTGCCAGTGGGGAGTACGAGCAGTACTTC. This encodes CASGEYEQYF.

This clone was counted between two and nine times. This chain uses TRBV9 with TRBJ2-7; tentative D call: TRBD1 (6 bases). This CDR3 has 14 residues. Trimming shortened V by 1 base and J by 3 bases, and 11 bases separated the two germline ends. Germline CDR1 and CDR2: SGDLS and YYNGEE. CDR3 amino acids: CASSVSDRIYEQYF. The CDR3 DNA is TGTGCCAGCAGCGTAAGCGACAGGATCTACGAGCAGTACTTC.

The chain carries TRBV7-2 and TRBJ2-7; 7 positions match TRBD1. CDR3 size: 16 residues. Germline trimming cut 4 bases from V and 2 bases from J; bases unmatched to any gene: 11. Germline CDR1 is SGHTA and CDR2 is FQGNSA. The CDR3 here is CASSYRVGQMTYEQYF. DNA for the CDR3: TGTGCCAGCAGCTACCGGGTGGGACAGATGACCTACGAGCAGTACTTC. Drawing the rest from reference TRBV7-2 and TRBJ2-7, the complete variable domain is GAGVSQSPSNKVTEKGKDVELRCDPISGHTALYWYRQSLGQGLEFLIYFQGNSAPDKSGLPSDRFSAERTGGSVSTLTIQRTQQEDSAVYLCASSYRVGQMTYEQYFGPGTRLTVT.

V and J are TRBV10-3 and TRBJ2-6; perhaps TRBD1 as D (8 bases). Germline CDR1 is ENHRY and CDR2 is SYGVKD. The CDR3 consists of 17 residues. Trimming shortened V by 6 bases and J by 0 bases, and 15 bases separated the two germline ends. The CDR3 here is CAIRGGTGDSGANVLTF. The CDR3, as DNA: TGTGCCATCAGGGGGGGGACAGGAGACTCTGGGGCCAACGTCCTGACTTTC.

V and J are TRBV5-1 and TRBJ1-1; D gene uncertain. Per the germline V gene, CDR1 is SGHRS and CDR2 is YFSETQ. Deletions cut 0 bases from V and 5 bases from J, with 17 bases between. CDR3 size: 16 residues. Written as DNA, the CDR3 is TGCGCCAGCAGCTTGGATGGAGGGATAGTAGGGACTGAAGCTTTCTTT. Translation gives CASSLDGGIVGTEAFF.

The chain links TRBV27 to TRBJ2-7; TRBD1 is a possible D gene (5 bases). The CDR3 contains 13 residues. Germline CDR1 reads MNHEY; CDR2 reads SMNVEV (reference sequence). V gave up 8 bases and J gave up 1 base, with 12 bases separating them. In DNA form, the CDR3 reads TGTGCCAGCGCCCAGGGCATGTCCTACGAGCAGTACTTC. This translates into CASAQGMSYEQYF.

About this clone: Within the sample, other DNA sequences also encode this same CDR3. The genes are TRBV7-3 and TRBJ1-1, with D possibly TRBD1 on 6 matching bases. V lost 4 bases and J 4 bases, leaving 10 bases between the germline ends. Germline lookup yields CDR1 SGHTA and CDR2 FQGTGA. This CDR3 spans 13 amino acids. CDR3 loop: CASSSRGGTEAFF. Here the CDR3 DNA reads TGTGCCAGCAGCTCCAGGGGTGGCACTGAAGCTTTCTTT. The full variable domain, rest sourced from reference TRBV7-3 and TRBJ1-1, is GAGVSQTPSNKVTEKGKYVELRCDPISGHTALYWYRQSLGQGPEFLIYFQGTGAADDSGLPNDRFFAVRPEGSVSTLKIQRTERGDSAVYLCASSSRGGTEAFFGQGTRLTVV.